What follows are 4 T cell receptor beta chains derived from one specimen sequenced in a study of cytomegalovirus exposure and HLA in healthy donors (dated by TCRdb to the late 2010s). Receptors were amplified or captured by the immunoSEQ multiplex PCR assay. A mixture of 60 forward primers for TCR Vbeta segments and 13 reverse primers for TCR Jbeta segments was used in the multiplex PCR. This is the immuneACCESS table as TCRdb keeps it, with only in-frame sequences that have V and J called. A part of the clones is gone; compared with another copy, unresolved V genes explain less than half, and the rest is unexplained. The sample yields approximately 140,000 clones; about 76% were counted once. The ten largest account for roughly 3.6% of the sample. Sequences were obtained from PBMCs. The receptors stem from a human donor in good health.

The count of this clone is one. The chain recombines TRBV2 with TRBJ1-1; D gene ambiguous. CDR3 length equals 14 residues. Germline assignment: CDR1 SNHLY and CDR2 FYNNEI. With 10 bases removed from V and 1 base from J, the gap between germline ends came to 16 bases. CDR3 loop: CATKPRPQNTEAFF. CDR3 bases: TGTGCCACCAAGCCCAGGCCCCAGAACACTGAAGCTTTCTTT.

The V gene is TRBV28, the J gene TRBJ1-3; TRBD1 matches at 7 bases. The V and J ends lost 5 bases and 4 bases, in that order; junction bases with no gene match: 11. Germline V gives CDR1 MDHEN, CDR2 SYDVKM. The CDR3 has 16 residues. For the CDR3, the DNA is TGTGCCAGCAGTCAAGGGGTGCGGGACAGAGGAAACACCATATATTTT. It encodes CASSQGVRDRGNTIYF. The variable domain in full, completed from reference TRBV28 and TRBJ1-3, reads DVKVTQSSRYLVKRTGEKVFLECVQDMDHENMFWYRQDPGLGLRLIYFSYDVKMKEKGDIPEGYSVSREKKERFSLILESASTNQTSMYLCASSQGVRDRGNTIYFGEGSWLTVV.

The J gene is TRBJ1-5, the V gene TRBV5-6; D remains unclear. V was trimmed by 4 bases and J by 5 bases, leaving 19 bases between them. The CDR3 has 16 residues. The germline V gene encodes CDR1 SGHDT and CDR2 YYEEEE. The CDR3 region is CASSRMLGVLHQPQHF. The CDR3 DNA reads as TGTGCCAGCAGCCGAATGCTCGGAGTACTTCATCAGCCCCAGCATTTT.

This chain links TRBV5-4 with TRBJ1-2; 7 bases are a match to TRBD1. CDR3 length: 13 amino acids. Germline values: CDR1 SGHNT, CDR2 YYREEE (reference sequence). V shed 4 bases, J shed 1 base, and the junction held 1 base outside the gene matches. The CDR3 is CASSRDSNYGYTF. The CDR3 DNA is TGTGCCAGCAGCCGGGACAGTAACTATGGCTACACCTTC.